This T cell receptor beta chain was recorded in a study of blood T cell repertoires in COVID-19. Libraries were prepared by immunoSEQ multiplex PCR; TCRdb keeps only in-frame clonotypes and omits some of them. Of about 140,000 clones listed, about 82% are singletons. This CDR3 is 17 amino acids long. J lost 4 bases, V lost 1 base, and 9 bases had no gene match. Germline assignment: CDR1 LGHNA and CDR2 YNFKEQ. The sequence was obtained from a woman aged 60-75 years with acute or convalescent COVID-19. Source material: peripheral blood. The chain combines TRBV4-2 with TRBJ2-2; TRBD2 matches 7 bases. CDR3 protein: CASSQALGGIGTGELFF. The CDR3 DNA sequence: TGTGCCAGCAGCCAAGCCCTGGGGGGGATAGGCACCGGGGAGCTGTTTTTT.